This T cell receptor (beta chain) was found in a study of blood T cells in healthy people across ages. Each donor had around 9.8 milliliters of peripheral blood drawn. On this clonotype: Its antigen is unknown.

Study-wide points: Long-lived donors carried more naive CD4+ cells and greater diversity than aged donors.

V dropped 4 bases and J dropped 2; count of bases not matched to a gene: 9. Germline assignment: CDR1 MNHNY and CDR2 SVGAGI (reference sequence). The CDR3 is 17 amino acids. Together with a sample-barcoded 5' primer, a J-beta primer mix was included in a second PCR lasting about 6 to 12 cycles. TCRdb independently ran MiXCR on the 5' RACE reads; one entry per CDR3 protein. Of some 690,000 distinct CDR3 sequences listed, about a fifth were seen once; the top ten hold under 25%. This TCR came from a man in his 70s in good health. The sample comprised blood. V gene TRBV6-6 combines with J gene TRBJ2-3, with 10 nucleotides matching TRBD2. Written as DNA, the CDR3 is TGTGCCAGCAGTTCCCAGAGACTAGCGGGTTTCACAGATACGCAGTATTTT. Translation: CASSSQRLAGFTDTQYF.